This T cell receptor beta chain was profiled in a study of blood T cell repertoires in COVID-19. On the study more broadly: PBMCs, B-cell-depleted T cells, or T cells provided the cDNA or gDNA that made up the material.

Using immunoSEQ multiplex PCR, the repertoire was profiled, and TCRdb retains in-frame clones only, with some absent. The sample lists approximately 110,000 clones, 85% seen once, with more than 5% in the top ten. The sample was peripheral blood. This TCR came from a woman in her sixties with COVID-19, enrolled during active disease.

CDR3 protein: CASSSRTGGLYGYTF. The CDR3, as DNA: TGTGCCAGCAGCTCCCGGACAGGGGGTTTATATGGCTACACCTTC. The chain is built from TRBV7-2 and TRBJ1-2, with 10 bases fitting TRBD1. Unmatched junction bases numbered 7, after V lost 4 bases and J lost 5 bases. This CDR3 has 15 amino acids. Germline V gene sequence: CDR1 SGHTA, CDR2 FQGNSA.